One TCR beta chain is described in this entry. Its target is unknown. This specimen belongs to a study of OX40 agonist ivuxolimab in advanced cancers. Overall study: Patients assigned to dose escalation were diagnosed with hepatocellular carcinoma, melanoma, renal cell or head and neck cancer.

Findings and caveats of the study: At 0.1 to 3.0 mg/kg and by week 6, CD4+ and CD8+ T cells in the blood had expanded clonally.

Only in-frame clones appear in the TCRdb table, and some are missing; sequencing was by immunoSEQ multiplex PCR. The data show fewer than 90,000 clones, 88% seen once. This CDR3 is 14 amino acids long. V lost 4 bases, J lost 3 bases, and 14 bases lay in between. Germline V lookup: CDR1 SGHRS, CDR2 YFSETQ. This rearrangement joins TRBV5-1 to TRBJ2-7; D possibly corresponds to TRBD2 (6 bases). The sample consisted of CD4+ or CD8+ T cells sorted from blood, taken in a trial of the OX40 agonist ivuxolimab. The clonotype comes from an adult with an advanced solid tumor such as melanoma, head and neck, liver or kidney cancer. The CDR3 bases are TGCGCCAGCAGCGGGGGGACGCGGCGCTACGAGCAGTACTTC. Protein sequence: CASSGGTRRYEQYF.